Following are 25 T cell receptor beta chains from one sample sequenced in a study of blood T cell repertoires in COVID-19. Profiling relied on immunoSEQ multiplex PCR, and the TCRdb table lists in-frame clones only, not all of them. The table shows around 190,000 clones, with roughly 90% occurring only once. The sequenced sample consisted of peripheral blood. The receptors shown here come from an older man with active or convalescent COVID-19.

This chain uses TRBV9 with TRBJ1-2; maybe TRBD1 (6 bases). V was shortened by 3 bases and J by 5 bases, with 8 bases between the two germline ends. Germline lookup yields CDR1 SGDLS and CDR2 YYNGEE. The CDR3 length is 12 residues. In nucleotides, the CDR3 is TGTGCCAGCAGCGCCGACAGGTATGGCTACACCTTC. This gives the protein CASSADRYGYTF.

CDR3 nucleotide sequence: TGTGCCAGCAGTCCTGACAGGGGCACTGAAGCTTTCTTT. Protein: CASSPDRGTEAFF. The V call is TRBV6-5, the J call TRBJ1-1; TRBD1 aligns across 8 bases. Unmatched junction bases numbered 3, after V lost 5 bases and J lost 4 bases. The CDR3 sequence is 13 residues long. The germline V gene has CDR1 MNHEY and CDR2 SVGAGI.

The sample holds one count of this clone. The CDR3, as DNA: TGTGCCAGCAGTAAACAGGGAGACTATGGCTACACCTTC. Amino acids: CASSKQGDYGYTF. V usage is TRBV6-5 and J usage is TRBJ1-2; tentatively, D is TRBD1 (6 bases). The V end lost 5 bases, the J end lost 3 bases, and 10 bases lay between the germline ends. There are 13 residues in the CDR3. Per germline, CDR1 MNHEY and CDR2 SVGAGI.

V gene TRBV19 combines with J gene TRBJ2-5; no reliable D call. Germline CDR1 and CDR2: LNHDA and SQIVND (reference sequence). This CDR3 spans 12 amino acids. V was clipped by 4 bases and J by 5 bases, with 8 bases between them. This CDR3 reads CASSTDEETQYF. As DNA, the CDR3 is TGTGCCAGTAGTACCGATGAGGAGACCCAGTACTTC.

The chain combines TRBV18 with TRBJ2-7; 8 nucleotides align to TRBD1. There are 17 residues in the CDR3. Germline CDR1 is KGHSH and CDR2 is LQKENI. The V segment lost 0 bases and the J segment 0 bases; nucleotides outside the gene matches: 7. The CDR3 DNA follows: TGTGCCAGCTCACCACCGGGCCCAGGGGGCCGCTCCTACGAGCAGTACTTC. This gives the protein CASSPPGPGGRSYEQYF.

The chain uses TRBV5-1 and TRBJ2-1; 12 nucleotides align to TRBD2. V lost 1 base and J lost 7; bases outside the gene matches: 3. The CDR3 loop spans 15 amino acids. In germline, CDR1 is SGHRS, CDR2 YFSETQ. The CDR3 region is CASSLRTSGNNEQFF. CDR3 bases: TGCGCCAGCAGCTTGAGGACTAGCGGGAATAATGAGCAGTTCTTC.

V gene TRBV9 combines with J gene TRBJ1-2, with D possibly matching TRBD1 (5 bases). Germline V lookup: CDR1 SGDLS, CDR2 YYNGEE. Trimming shortened V by 4 bases and J by 3 bases, and 13 bases separated the two germline ends. This CDR3 has 14 amino acids. The CDR3 protein is CASSPRGNHYGYTF. CDR3 DNA: TGTGCCAGCAGCCCACGGGGGAATCACTATGGCTACACCTTC.

The chain couples TRBV11-2 to TRBJ2-1; 7 bases match TRBD2. Per the germline V gene, CDR1 is SGHAT and CDR2 is FQNNGV. After removal of 6 bases from V and 6 bases from J, the junction contained 17 bases not matched to a gene. The length of the CDR3 is 17 residues. The CDR3 DNA sequence: TGTGCCAGCAGAAAAAGAGAGGGACTATACGGGGGCAATGAGCAGTTCTTC. Translation gives CASRKREGLYGGNEQFF.

This clone has just one count. The genes are TRBV5-5 and TRBJ2-6; D gene ambiguous. Trimming left V 4 bases short and J 2 bases short, with 10 bases between. Germline V CDR1 and CDR2: SGHKS, YYEKEE (reference sequence). The CDR3 loop spans 15 amino acids. CDR3 coding DNA: TGTGCCAGCAGCCCCGTCCTACCTGGGGCCAACGTCCTGACTTTC. Amino acid sequence: CASSPVLPGANVLTF.

The chain carries TRBV7-8 and TRBJ2-1, with D perhaps TRBD2 (6 bases). CDR1 is SGHVS and CDR2 is FQNEAQ in the germline V gene. The V end was cut by 5 bases, the J end by 8 bases, with 22 bases between. The CDR3 totals 16 residues. CDR3 nucleotide sequence: TGTGCCAGCAGCACCCGGGAAAGCGGGCTTTTGGATGAGCAGTTCTTC. This codes for CASSTRESGLLDEQFF.

This chain connects TRBV5-1 to TRBJ2-1, with TRBD2 identical over 11 bases. Trimming removed 6 bases from V and 8 bases from J; junction bases left unmatched: 7. The V gene's germline CDR1 is SGHRS and CDR2 YFSETQ. The CDR3 loop spans 14 amino acids. The CDR3 is CASNRLAGRDEQFF. In DNA, the CDR3 is TGCGCCAGCAATCGACTAGCGGGACGGGATGAGCAGTTCTTC.

CDR3 sequence: CASLRQGVRQPQHF. For the CDR3, the DNA is TGTGCCAGCTTACGACAGGGGGTAAGACAGCCCCAGCATTTT. V is TRBV28 and J is TRBJ1-5; 9 positions match TRBD1. The CDR3 loop spans 14 amino acids. Germline V gives CDR1 MDHEN, CDR2 SYDVKM. V dropped 8 bases and J dropped 7; count of bases not matched to a gene: 9.

The V gene is TRBV5-4, the J gene TRBJ1-2; 9 bases fit TRBD1. V shed 5 bases and J 4 bases; nucleotides not matched to a gene: 9. The CDR3 consists of 15 residues. Germline V gene data show CDR1 as SGHNT and CDR2 as YYREEE (reference sequence). CDR3 bases: TGTGCCAGCAGGAATTTGGACAGGGGCTCCTATGGCTACACCTTC. Protein: CASRNLDRGSYGYTF.

This sequence joins TRBV19 and TRBJ2-7; D is possibly TRBD1 (5 bases). The CDR3 length is 14 residues. V gave up 3 bases and J gave up 2 bases, with 11 bases separating them. Looked up from germline, CDR1 is LNHDA and CDR2 is SQIVND (reference sequence). Written as DNA, the CDR3 is TGTGCCAGTAGTATTAGGGGAATGACCTACGAGCAGTACTTC. As protein: CASSIRGMTYEQYF.

The genes are TRBV27 and TRBJ1-1, with D hard to call. V lost 3 bases and J lost 3, with 11 bases in between. The CDR3 consists of 14 residues. Germline CDR1 is MNHEY and CDR2 is SMNVEV (reference sequence). The CDR3 region is CASSLRLWDTEAFF. The CDR3 DNA sequence: TGTGCCAGCAGTTTGAGACTGTGGGACACTGAAGCTTTCTTT.

This clone has a single count. This chain uses TRBV6-5 with TRBJ1-1, with D possibly TRBD1 on 6 matching bases. Germline loops: CDR1 MNHEY, CDR2 SVGAGI. Trimming took 6 bases from V and 1 from J, leaving 12 bases between them. The CDR3 extends over 14 amino acids. The CDR3 sequence: CASRDRDTNTEAFF. As DNA, the CDR3 is TGTGCCAGCAGGGACCGGGACACGAACACTGAAGCTTTCTTT.

This sequence joins TRBV7-3 and TRBJ2-7; 8 bases are a match to TRBD2. The CDR3 covers 13 residues. The junction had 5 bases not matched to a gene; V was cut back by 5 bases and J by 5 bases. Germline V lookup: CDR1 SGHTA, CDR2 FQGTGA. The CDR3 DNA sequence: TGTGCCAGCAGCCCACGGGGGGGGAACGAGCAGTACTTC. Its translation: CASSPRGGNEQYF.

This chain links TRBV5-1 with TRBJ2-7, with D possibly matching TRBD1 (5 bases). The ends were cut back, 1 base at V and 1 base at J, with 6 bases in the middle. The CDR3 runs 13 residues. CDR1 and CDR2 (germline): SGHRS, YFSETQ. The CDR3 DNA reads as TGCGCCAGCAGCTTGCAGGGATCCTACGAGCAGTACTTC. It translates to CASSLQGSYEQYF. The full variable domain, in which reference TRBV5-1 and TRBJ2-7 provide the parts outside the CDR3, is KAGVTQTPRYLIKTRGQQVTLSCSPISGHRSVSWYQQTPGQGLQFLFEYFSETQRNKGNFPGRFSGRQFSNSRSEMNVSTLELGDSALYLCASSLQGSYEQYFGPGTRLTVT.

The chain has TRBV12-3 or TRBV12-4 and TRBJ1-2, with D perhaps TRBD1 (5 bases). The V end was cut by 8 bases, the J end by 6 bases, with 16 bases between. This CDR3 has 13 residues. The CDR3 DNA reads as TGTGCCAGCTGGAGGCAGGGAGGTGATGGCTACACCTTC. Protein: CASWRQGGDGYTF.

V and J are TRBV28 and TRBJ2-1; TRBD2 agrees at 10 bases. The CDR3 length is 16 residues. Trimming cost V 5 bases and J 4 bases; bases outside gene matches: 8. Per germline, CDR1 MDHEN and CDR2 SYDVKM. The CDR3 nucleotides are TGTGCCAGCAGTACCCGGACTAGCGGACCTTACAATGAGCAGTTCTTC. Translated: CASSTRTSGPYNEQFF. Looking up the rest from reference TRBV28 and TRBJ2-1 gives the full variable domain: DVKVTQSSRYLVKRTGEKVFLECVQDMDHENMFWYRQDPGLGLRLIYFSYDVKMKEKGDIPEGYSVSREKKERFSLILESASTNQTSMYLCASSTRTSGPYNEQFFGPGTRLTVL.

The chain has TRBV18 and TRBJ1-6, with 8 bases fitting TRBD1. V lost 3 bases, J lost 5 bases, and 0 bases stayed unmatched. Germline V gene lookup returns CDR1 KGHSH and CDR2 LQKENI. There are 14 residues in the CDR3. The CDR3: CASSPTGDNSPLHF. In DNA, the CDR3 is TGTGCCAGCTCACCGACAGGGGATAATTCACCCCTCCACTTT.

This rearrangement joins TRBV2 to TRBJ1-4, with TRBD1 identical over 7 bases. The CDR3 runs 13 residues. Looked up from germline, CDR1 is SNHLY and CDR2 is FYNNEI. V lost 10 bases and J lost 5; bases outside the gene matches: 7. In DNA, the CDR3 is TGTGCCATCCAACAGGGGCCCAATGAAAAACTGTTTTTT. It encodes CAIQQGPNEKLFF.

This clone was seen once. The chain has TRBV5-4 and TRBJ1-2, with no clear D. Trimming removed 4 bases from V and 0 bases from J, with 7 bases in between. This CDR3 has 13 residues. Germline loops: CDR1 SGHNT, CDR2 YYREEE (reference sequence). The CDR3 sequence is CASSQDTNYGYTF. The CDR3 nucleotides read TGTGCCAGCAGCCAGGATACTAACTATGGCTACACCTTC.

The genes are TRBV2 and TRBJ2-4; 7 nucleotides match TRBD2. V trimming: 0 bases; J trimming: 9 bases; junction bases outside the gene matches: 11. Germline V gene sequence: CDR1 SNHLY, CDR2 FYNNEI. This CDR3 is built from 16 residues. Written as DNA, the CDR3 is TGTGCCAGCAGTGAAGCTGGGACTGCGACGGGGGGCATTCAGTACTTC. Encoded protein: CASSEAGTATGGIQYF.

V usage is TRBV14 and J usage is TRBJ2-1; D is uncertain. The V and J ends lost 2 bases and 3 bases respectively, with 14 bases between them. Germline V CDR1 and CDR2: SGHDN, FVKESK. The CDR3 runs to 16 residues. In DNA form, the CDR3 reads TGTGCCAGCAGCCAATCGGCCAGGCTCTTCTACAATGAGCAGTTCTTC. Translating gives CASSQSARLFYNEQFF. Based on the CDR3 plus reference TRBV14 and TRBJ2-1, the full variable domain is EAGVTQFPSHSVIEKGQTVTLRCDPISGHDNLYWYRRVMGKEIKFLLHFVKESKQDESGMPNNRFLAERTGGTYSTLKVQPAELEDSGVYFCASSQSARLFYNEQFFGPGTRLTVL.